The clone carrying this T cell receptor beta chain was seen a handful of times. Its antigen is undetermined. Time point: before natalizumab initiation. T0 refers to blood drawn before natalizumab was first infused. There are 14 residues in the CDR3. V was shortened by 2 bases and J by 3 bases, with 11 bases between the two germline ends. Germline V gene lookup returns CDR1 SGHRS and CDR2 YFSETQ. This entry belongs to a study of multiple sclerosis patients with progressive multifocal leukoencephalopathy. TCRdb's copy holds only in-frame clones and misses some; the assay was immunoSEQ multiplex PCR. The repertoire consists of 25,000 to 35,000 clones, with around 93% occurring once and the leading ten covering 1.9%. Overall study results and limits: Less diverse TRB repertoires were suggested in most PML patients. It is unclear whether the findings reflect JC virus infection or general immunocompromise.

The TCR originated in a man aged 25 to 40 with multiple sclerosis. Input material: PBMCs. V and J are TRBV5-1 and TRBJ1-1; D perhaps matches TRBD1 (6 bases). DNA of the CDR3: TGCGCCAGCAGCTTTCGGGGGGCCGACACTGAAGCTTTCTTT. It specifies CASSFRGADTEAFF.